A selection of T cell receptor beta chains follows, all from one sample in a study of cytomegalovirus exposure and HLA in healthy donors. Sequencing used immunoSEQ multiplex PCR; TCRdb keeps in-frame clones, though not all of them. The table includes 200,000 to 250,000 clones, 70% to 90% detected once. The sample was PBMCs. These receptors all stem from a woman under 30 in good health and CMV-seronegative. Each CDR3 is given with its conserved first and last residue. Each record gives: J gene, V gene, CDR3 protein.

J gene: TRBJ2-7; V gene: TRBV7-9; CDR3 protein: CASSLGTLYEQYF
J gene: TRBJ2-3; V gene: TRBV7-2; CDR3 protein: CASSYYPGDTQYF
J gene: TRBJ2-2; V gene: TRBV6-1; CDR3 protein: CASSPRGRGTGELFF
J gene: TRBJ2-7; V gene: TRBV9; CDR3 protein: CASSVADRTSSYEQYF
J gene: TRBJ1-1; V gene: TRBV5-5; CDR3 protein: CASSLGPRRSTEAFF
J gene: TRBJ1-6; V gene: TRBV19; CDR3 protein: CASSTWGRQGDNSPLHF
J gene: TRBJ2-4; V gene: TRBV5-1; CDR3 protein: CASSLVSSLAKNIQYF
J gene: TRBJ2-7; V gene: TRBV20-1; CDR3 protein: CSAWRPYEQYF
J gene: TRBJ1-1; V gene: TRBV27; CDR3 protein: CASSFLGRAEAFF
J gene: TRBJ2-2; V gene: TRBV25-1; CDR3 protein: CASSEFMGAGGTGELFF
J gene: TRBJ2-5; V gene: TRBV29-1; CDR3 protein: CSVEDTLKSPGTQYF
J gene: TRBJ1-2; V gene: TRBV2; CDR3 protein: CASSEIRDSNGYTF
J gene: TRBJ1-4; V gene: TRBV30; CDR3 protein: CAWSVQGAYEKLFF
J gene: TRBJ1-1; V gene: TRBV4-1; CDR3 protein: CASSHPRNTEAFF
J gene: TRBJ1-2; V gene: TRBV30; CDR3 protein: CAWNQGRSNYGYTF
J gene: TRBJ2-1; V gene: TRBV2; CDR3 protein: CASRVADNEQFF